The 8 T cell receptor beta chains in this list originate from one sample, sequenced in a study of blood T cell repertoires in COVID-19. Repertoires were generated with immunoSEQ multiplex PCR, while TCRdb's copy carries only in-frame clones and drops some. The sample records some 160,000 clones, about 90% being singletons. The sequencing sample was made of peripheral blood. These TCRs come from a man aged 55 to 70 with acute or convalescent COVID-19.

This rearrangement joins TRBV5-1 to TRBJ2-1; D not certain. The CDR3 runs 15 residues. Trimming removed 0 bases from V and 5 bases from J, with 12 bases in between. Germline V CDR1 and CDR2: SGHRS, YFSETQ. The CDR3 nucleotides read TGCGCCAGCAGCTTGGTCGGGTTTCGCGACAATGAGCAGTTCTTC. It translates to CASSLVGFRDNEQFF.

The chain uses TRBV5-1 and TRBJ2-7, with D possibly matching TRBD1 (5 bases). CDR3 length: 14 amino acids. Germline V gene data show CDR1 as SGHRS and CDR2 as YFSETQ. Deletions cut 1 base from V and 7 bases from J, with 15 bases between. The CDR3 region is CASSLLSTTEEQYF. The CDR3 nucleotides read TGCGCCAGCAGCTTGCTCTCAACGACAGAGGAGCAGTACTTC. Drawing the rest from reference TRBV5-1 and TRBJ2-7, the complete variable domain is KAGVTQTPRYLIKTRGQQVTLSCSPISGHRSVSWYQQTPGQGLQFLFEYFSETQRNKGNFPGRFSGRQFSNSRSEMNVSTLELGDSALYLCASSLLSTTEEQYFGPGTRLTVT.

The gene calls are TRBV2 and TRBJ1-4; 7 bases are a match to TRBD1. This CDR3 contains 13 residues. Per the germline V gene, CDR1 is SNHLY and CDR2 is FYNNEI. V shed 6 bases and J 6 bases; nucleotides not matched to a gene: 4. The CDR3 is CASRRGTDEKLFF. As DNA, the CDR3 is TGTGCCAGCAGGCGCGGGACAGATGAAAAACTGTTTTTT.

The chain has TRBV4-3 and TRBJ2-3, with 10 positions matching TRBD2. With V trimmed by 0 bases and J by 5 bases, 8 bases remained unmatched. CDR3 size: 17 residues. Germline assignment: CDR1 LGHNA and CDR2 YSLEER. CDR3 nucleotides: TGCGCCAGCAGCCAAGATACCAGCGGGGGGGCACAAGATACGCAGTATTTT. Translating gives CASSQDTSGGAQDTQYF.

The CDR3 DNA sequence: TGTGCCAGCAGTGAGCAGGGGGCCACTGAAGCTTTCTTT. As protein: CASSEQGATEAFF. V is TRBV6-4 and J is TRBJ1-1; 8 nucleotides line up with TRBD1. This CDR3 has 13 amino acids. The junction had 1 base not matched to a gene; V was cut back by 3 bases and J by 4 bases. The V gene's germline CDR1 is MRHNA and CDR2 SNTAGT.

The CDR3 coding sequence is TGTGCCAGTATGTCTTGGGGGCCGACCTACGAGCAGTACTTC. Translation gives CASMSWGPTYEQYF. The V and J genes are TRBV7-2 and TRBJ2-7; TRBD1 might be the D (6 bases). V was pared by 9 bases and J by 2 bases, with 17 bases between. Germline CDR1 reads SGHTA; CDR2 reads FQGNSA. The CDR3 extends over 14 amino acids.

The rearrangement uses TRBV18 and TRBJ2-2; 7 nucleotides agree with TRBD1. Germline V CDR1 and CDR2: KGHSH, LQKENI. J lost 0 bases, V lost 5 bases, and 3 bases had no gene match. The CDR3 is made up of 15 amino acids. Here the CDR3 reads CASSTGTANTGELFF. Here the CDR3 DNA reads TGTGCCAGCTCAACCGGGACAGCGAACACCGGGGAGCTGTTTTTT.

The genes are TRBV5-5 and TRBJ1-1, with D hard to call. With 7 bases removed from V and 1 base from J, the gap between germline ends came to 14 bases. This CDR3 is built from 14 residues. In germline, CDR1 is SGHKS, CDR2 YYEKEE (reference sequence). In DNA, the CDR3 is TGTGCCAGCGCGCACGACACGACGAACACTGAAGCTTTCTTT. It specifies CASAHDTTNTEAFF.